This record covers a single T cell receptor beta chain. Original methodology: Counts of nucleated cells, estimated from reference gene primer amplification, were obtained. Sequencing used immunoSEQ multiplex PCR; TCRdb keeps in-frame clones, though not all of them. V, J and clone size derive from that table, while D and trimming were established from the DNA sequence. The table lists about 190,000 clones, roughly 78% of them singletons. The CDR3 runs 13 residues. Trimming pared 8 bases from V and 3 bases from J, leaving 8 bases between. Germline CDR1 and CDR2: SNHLY and FYNNEI. This entry is derived from a study of blood T cell repertoires in COVID-19. The wider study: PBMCs, B-cell-depleted T cells, or T cells provided the cDNA or gDNA that made up the material.

The chain recombines TRBV2 with TRBJ1-6; D gene ambiguous. This TCR came from a woman of 80 years or more with active or convalescent COVID-19. The sequenced sample consisted of peripheral blood. CDR3 region: CASRQVYNSPLHF. DNA for the CDR3: TGTGCCAGCCGGCAGGTCTATAATTCACCCCTCCACTTT.